Listed below are T cell receptor beta chains from one sample, sequenced in a study of cytomegalovirus exposure and HLA in healthy donors. Assay used: immunoSEQ multiplex PCR; TCRdb lists only in-frame clones, some missing. The sample consists of around 150,000 clones, under 70% of them appearing once. Sequencing input: PBMCs. All receptors come from a man aged 30 to 45 in good health and CMV-seropositive. The CDR3 runs from the conserved cysteine through the conserved F or W. The order of the fields is V gene, J gene, D gene, clone size, CDR3 DNA, CDR3 protein. A D gene is named only where the DNA matches it firmly. Expanded clones are given a class, and other clones once, few, many or no size at all.

TRBV4-2	TRBJ1-1	NA	NA	TGTGCCAGCAGCCAAGACACAGGGACGAACACTGAAGCTTTCTTT	CASSQDTGTNTEAFF
TRBV15	TRBJ1-3	NA	NA	TGTGCCACCAGCAGAGAGTTTACGCGAGCTGGAAACACCATATATTTT	CATSREFTRAGNTIYF
TRBV10-3	TRBJ2-7	TRBD2	NA	TGTGCCATCAGTCCTACGATACTAGCGTCCACTTCCTACGAGCAGTACTTC	CAISPTILASTSYEQYF
TRBV28	TRBJ1-3	NA	few	TGTGCCAGCAGTACAGGGACGCGAAGCTCTGGAAACACCATATATTTT	CASSTGTRSSGNTIYF
TRBV7-3	TRBJ2-1	TRBD2	NA	TGTGCCAGCAGCTTTAACCCCTTCGGCGGGAGAGTTAATGAGCAGTTCTTC	CASSFNPFGGRVNEQFF
TRBV2	TRBJ1-2	TRBD1	once	TGTGCCAGCAGTGTCCCGGGACAGCCTGTCTCTGGCTACACCTTC	CASSVPGQPVSGYTF
TRBV5-1	TRBJ2-7	TRBD2	NA	TGCGCCAGCAGCTTCAGGCTAGCGGGAGTCGAGCAGTACTTC	CASSFRLAGVEQYF
TRBV7-8	TRBJ2-3	NA	NA	TGTGCCAGCAGCTTAGGTCTCGGGAGAAACACAGATACGCAGTATTTT	CASSLGLGRNTDTQYF
TRBV27	TRBJ2-2	TRBD2	NA	TGTGCCAGCCGGACTAGCGGGAGTCCGACGAACACCGGGGAGCTGTTTTTT	CASRTSGSPTNTGELFF
TRBV27	TRBJ2-1	NA	NA	TGTGCCAGCAGTTTCACGGGAACCGGCTATGGGCAGTTCTTC	CASSFTGTGYGQFF
TRBV6-1	TRBJ2-7	TRBD2	NA	TGTGCCAGCAGGGCAACTAGCGGGAGCTACGAGCAGTACTTC	CASRATSGSYEQYF
TRBV11-2	TRBJ2-1	TRBD1	NA	TGTGCCAGCAGCTTAGGATTAAGGGACAGGGGGCTTGAGCAGTTCTTC	CASSLGLRDRGLEQFF
TRBV30	TRBJ2-1	TRBD2	NA	TGTGCCTGGAGTGCGAGTATAAAGGGAAACTTAGCGGGTACCTACAATGAGCAGTTCTTC	CAWSASIKGNLAGTYNEQFF
TRBV30	TRBJ2-1	TRBD2	few	TGTGCCTGGAGTGTCGATACACTAGCGTTTGAGCAGTTCTTC	CAWSVDTLAFEQFF
TRBV28	TRBJ2-1	TRBD2	once	TGTGCCAGCAGTTTATCGACTAGCGGGGCTTACAATGAGCAGTTCTTC	CASSLSTSGAYNEQFF
TRBV29-1	TRBJ1-1	NA	NA	TGCAGCGTTGAATCCGGGAACACTGAAGCTTTCTTT	CSVESGNTEAFF
TRBV2	TRBJ1-2	TRBD1	NA	TGTGCCAGCAGTCCAGTTGTGGGGACAGTACACTACACCTTC	CASSPVVGTVHYTF
TRBV9	TRBJ2-1	TRBD2	NA	TGTGCCAGCAGCCCCACCGGGAGGGGTTATGAGCAGTTCTTC	CASSPTGRGYEQFF
TRBV6-5	TRBJ1-1	NA	once	TGTGCCAGCAGCATACTACCGAACACTGAAGCTTTCTTT	CASSILPNTEAFF
TRBV28	TRBJ1-2	NA	once	TGTGCCAGCAGTTTAAGTCAGGGAGGGGGGTATGGCTACACCTTC	CASSLSQGGGYGYTF
TRBV6-5	TRBJ1-1	NA	NA	TGTGCCAGCAGTTTGGACTCACCTAGCACTGAAGCTTTCTTT	CASSLDSPSTEAFF
TRBV6-1	TRBJ2-7	NA	NA	TGTGCCAGCATTCGGCAGGACGAGCAGTACTTC	CASIRQDEQYF
TRBV5-1	TRBJ2-1	NA	NA	TGCGCCAGCAGCCCTAGCTCGTGGGACATAGACAATGAGCAGTTCTTC	CASSPSSWDIDNEQFF
TRBV27	TRBJ2-3	TRBD1	NA	TGTGCCAGCAGTCGGCGGACAGGGACAAGCCCAGATACGCAGTATTTT	CASSRRTGTSPDTQYF
TRBV9	TRBJ2-1	TRBD2	NA	TGTGCCAGCAGCGCGAGCGGGGTCCGCGATGAGCAGTTCTTC	CASSASGVRDEQFF
TRBV6-6	TRBJ2-2	NA	NA	TGTGCCAGCAGTCTCCCCCTGGTAGGGGACACCGGGGAGCTGTTTTTT	CASSLPLVGDTGELFF
TRBV7-2	TRBJ2-7	TRBD2	NA	TGTGCCAGCAGCTTAACTCCGGGACTAGCGATCGAGCAGTACTTC	CASSLTPGLAIEQYF
TRBV5-1	TRBJ2-5	NA	NA	TGCGCCAGCAGCGCACCGGGGGGCGGGGAGACCCAGTACTTC	CASSAPGGGETQYF
TRBV2	TRBJ2-7	TRBD1	NA	TGTGCCAGCAAAGGTATCTGGGACAGGGGGGAGCAGTACTTC	CASKGIWDRGEQYF
TRBV6-5	TRBJ1-6	TRBD1	NA	TGTGCCATCGGACAGGGCGGTCATTCACCCCTCCACTTT	CAIGQGGHSPLHF
TRBV4-1	TRBJ1-2	NA	NA	TGCGCCAGCAGCCAAGTTAATGCGGTCAGCTATGGCTACACCTTC	CASSQVNAVSYGYTF
TRBV28	TRBJ1-1	NA	few	TGTGCCAGCAGTTTCCAACAGTGGAACACTGAAGCTTTCTTT	CASSFQQWNTEAFF
TRBV5-4	TRBJ2-2	TRBD2	NA	TGTGCCAGCAGCTTGAGTCTAGCGGGAACCGGGGAGCTGTTTTTT	CASSLSLAGTGELFF
TRBV19	TRBJ2-1	NA	NA	TGTGCCAGTTGTACCTTAGCCGATGAGCAGTTCTTC	CASCTLADEQFF
TRBV11-2	TRBJ2-5	TRBD1	NA	TGTGCCAGCAGCTACGCCGGGACAGGGGCACAAGAGACCCAGTACTTC	CASSYAGTGAQETQYF
TRBV5-1	TRBJ2-5	NA	once	TGCGCCAGCAGCCCCGGGACACAAGAGACCCAGTACTTC	CASSPGTQETQYF
TRBV9	TRBJ2-1	TRBD2	NA	TGTGCCAGCAGCGTAGTGGCTAGCGGCTACAATGAGCAGTTCTTC	CASSVVASGYNEQFF
TRBV2	TRBJ2-7	TRBD2	NA	TGTGCCAGCAGTCTTACGGGACTAGCGGGAGGCTACGAGCAGTACTTC	CASSLTGLAGGYEQYF
TRBV30	TRBJ2-7	TRBD2	NA	TGTGCCTGGATACGGACTGGGCTAGCGGGAGGCGAGCAGTACTTC	CAWIRTGLAGGEQYF
TRBV10-2	TRBJ1-3	NA	NA	TGCGCCAGCAGCCCAGGGGTTACTGGAAACACCATATATTTT	CASSPGVTGNTIYF
TRBV7-2	TRBJ2-2	TRBD2	few	TGTGCCAGCAGCCTCCCTCTAGCGGGAGTTTATACCGGGGAGCTGTTTTTT	CASSLPLAGVYTGELFF
TRBV7-3	TRBJ2-2	TRBD2	NA	TGTGCCAGCAGCTTAGGGGTAGCGGGAGGTGTCACCGGGGAGCTGTTTTTT	CASSLGVAGGVTGELFF
TRBV30	TRBJ2-6	NA	NA	TGTGCCTCTACAGACTCTGGGGCCAACGTCCTGACTTTC	CASTDSGANVLTF
TRBV6-5	TRBJ2-5	TRBD2	NA	TGTGCCAGCAGTTCACCGGGACTAGCGGGGGGGGAGACCCAGTACTTC	CASSSPGLAGGETQYF
TRBV10-3	TRBJ2-1	NA	once	TGTGCCATCAGCCACTCCCCGGGACAGACTAGGTACAATGAGCAGTTCTTC	CAISHSPGQTRYNEQFF
TRBV27	TRBJ1-2	NA	NA	TGTGCCAGCAGTTTTAGGGGGTCTGGGTATGGCTACACCTTC	CASSFRGSGYGYTF
TRBV27	TRBJ2-7	NA	NA	TGTGCCAGCAGTCCTGTCTCAACTTTGTCCTACGAGCAGTACTTC	CASSPVSTLSYEQYF
TRBV18	TRBJ2-7	TRBD2	NA	TGTGCCAGCTCACCCCAGGCTCCTACTAGCGGGGGCCCAGGGGAGCAGTACTTC	CASSPQAPTSGGPGEQYF